What follows describes a single T cell receptor beta chain. What it binds is unknown. This entry is derived from a study of OX40 agonist ivuxolimab in advanced cancers. Study background: Partial responses occurred in Three dose-escalation patients, one with hepatocellular carcinoma and two with cutaneous melanoma.

Overall study results and limits: Both CD4+ and CD8+ T cell populations in blood had undergone clonal expansion by week 6 at 0.1 to 3.0 mg/kg.

Clones were sequenced by immunoSEQ multiplex PCR, and TCRdb holds only the in-frame ones, with some missing. The table has tens of thousands of clones, about four fifths seen once; the top ten hold more than 9%. V trimming: 1 base; J trimming: 7 bases; junction bases outside the gene matches: 2. Germline V gene data show CDR1 as SGHTA and CDR2 as FQGNSA. The CDR3 is made up of 13 amino acids. Patients with a history of autoimmune disease or on systemic immunosuppression were excluded. Sequenced here: CD4+ or CD8+ T cells sorted from blood, sampled in a trial of the OX40 agonist ivuxolimab. The chain carries TRBV7-2 and TRBJ2-7; 9 bases align to TRBD1. The sequence was obtained from an adult with an advanced solid tumor such as melanoma, head and neck, liver or kidney cancer. The CDR3: CASSLGQGGEQYF. DNA of the CDR3: TGTGCCAGCAGCTTAGGACAGGGGGGGGAGCAGTACTTC.